Below, 6 T cell receptor beta chains from the same sample are listed, as sequenced in a study of CD8+ T cells in alopecia areata. In each case, RNA was isolated and then reverse transcribed into cDNA as the sequencing template. Only in-frame clones appear in the TCRdb table, and some are missing; sequencing was by immunoSEQ multiplex PCR. The table lists some 150,000 clones, 58% of them singletons. The treatment is: oral pan-JAK inhibitor, 5-10 mg twice daily. Here the sequenced sample was CD4+ T cells sorted from blood, taken at approximately week 60, from a patient treated with tofacitinib. All receptors come from a human donor with alopecia areata.

The genes are TRBV30 and TRBJ1-4; no definite D call. V lost 0 bases and J lost 3, with 8 bases in between. Germline CDR1 GTSNPN, CDR2 SVGIG (reference sequence). The CDR3 extends over 14 amino acids. DNA for the CDR3: TGTGCCTGGAGTGTGGTTGGATCTAATGAAAAACTGTTTTTT. Its translation: CAWSVVGSNEKLFF.

The table lists this clone with a count of one. The rearrangement uses TRBV5-6 and TRBJ2-5, with 11 nucleotides matching TRBD2. The CDR3 consists of 15 residues. Trimming cost V 0 bases and J 4 bases; bases outside gene matches: 2. CDR1 and CDR2 (germline): SGHDT, YYEEEE. CDR3 loop: CASSLVAGGPETQYF. In DNA, the CDR3 is TGTGCCAGCAGCTTGGTAGCGGGGGGGCCAGAGACCCAGTACTTC.

Notes on this clone: This same CDR3 is encoded by further DNA sequences in the sample. V gene TRBV2 combines with J gene TRBJ2-5, with 8 bases that match TRBD1. The ends lost 6 bases at V and 2 bases at J; junction bases unmatched: 8. CDR3 length: 15 amino acids. Germline-derived CDR1 and CDR2 are SNHLY and FYNNEI. The CDR3 loop is CASSSDRGVQETQYF. For the CDR3, the DNA is TGTGCCAGCAGCTCCGACAGGGGTGTGCAAGAGACCCAGTACTTC.

This chain connects TRBV30 to TRBJ2-4; the match to TRBD2 covers 7 bases. The CDR3 consists of 12 residues. Germline V lookup: CDR1 GTSNPN, CDR2 SVGIG (reference sequence). V dropped 4 bases and J dropped 7; count of bases not matched to a gene: 4. The CDR3 reads CAWTIGRNIQYF. The CDR3 DNA is TGTGCCTGGACCATCGGGAGGAACATTCAGTACTTC.

The chain is built from TRBV4-1 and TRBJ1-3; D perhaps matches TRBD1 (6 bases). Per germline, CDR1 MGHRA and CDR2 YSYEKL. The CDR3 covers 15 residues. V was clipped by 5 bases and J by 0 bases, with 11 bases between them. The CDR3 sequence: CASSSDSNSGNTIYF. The CDR3, as DNA: TGCGCCAGCAGCTCGGACAGTAACTCTGGAAACACCATATATTTT.

Regarding this clone: Other DNA sequences from this sample encode an identical CDR3 as well. This chain links TRBV10-3 with TRBJ2-5; the D is unclear. V gave up 3 bases and J gave up 5 bases, with 4 bases separating them. Per the germline V gene, CDR1 is ENHRY and CDR2 is SYGVKD. The CDR3 length is 11 residues. In DNA, the CDR3 is TGTGCCATCAGTGATTTGGAGACCCAGTACTTC. Protein: CAISDLETQYF.